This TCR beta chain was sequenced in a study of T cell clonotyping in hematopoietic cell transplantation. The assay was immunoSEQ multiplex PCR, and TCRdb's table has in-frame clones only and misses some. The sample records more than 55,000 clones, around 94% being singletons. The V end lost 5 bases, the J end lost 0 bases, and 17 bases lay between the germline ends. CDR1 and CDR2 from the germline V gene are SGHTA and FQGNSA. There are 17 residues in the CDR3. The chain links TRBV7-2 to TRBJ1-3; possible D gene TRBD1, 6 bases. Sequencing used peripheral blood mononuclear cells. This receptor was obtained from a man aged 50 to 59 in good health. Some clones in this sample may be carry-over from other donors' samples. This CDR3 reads CASSPGALGGSGNTIYF. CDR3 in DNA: TGTGCCAGCAGCCCTGGCGCTTTAGGGGGCTCTGGAAACACCATATATTTT.